This T cell receptor beta chain was documented in a study of memory CD4+ T cells and cytomegalovirus serostatus. The study's findings and limits: About 40% of the roughly 150 known CMV-associated TCRbeta sequences appeared in CD4+ memory.

Single viable CD3+CD4+CD8-CD45RO+ cells were sorted as the memory CD4+ T cells. CMV serostatus came from serum IgG against pp150, pp28, p38, p52. In regard to this clone: Its antigen is still unknown.

Original processing methods: Out-of-frame sequences were removed, leaving 2 million to 2.5 million distinct TCRbeta sequences. Assay: immunoSEQ multiplex PCR; the TCRdb copy retains only in-frame clones and omits some. V and J calls and clone size are those listed in that table; D and trimming were worked out from the DNA. The sample consists of 70,000 to 90,000 clones, roughly 78% of them appearing once. The specimen sequenced was memory CD4+ T cells from blood. This sequence originates from an adult in good health and CMV-seropositive.

CDR3 sequence: CASSPNLAGGTGELFF. Written as DNA, the CDR3 is TGTGCCAGCTCACCGAACTTAGCGGGGGGAACCGGGGAGCTGTTTTTT. The J gene is TRBJ2-2, the V gene TRBV18; TRBD2 agrees at 10 bases. J lost 5 bases, V lost 3 bases, and 6 bases had no gene match. The CDR3 extends over 16 amino acids. CDR1 and CDR2 (germline): KGHSH, LQKENI.